Listed here are 20 T cell receptor beta chains from one sample, sequenced in a study of T cell responses to AZD1222 COVID-19 vaccine. Profiling relied on immunoSEQ multiplex PCR, and the TCRdb table lists in-frame clones only, not all of them. The sample includes fewer than 120,000 clones, around 93% of them seen just once. Sequencing was performed on peripheral blood, taken 28 days after the second AZD1222 dose. The receptors here all came from an adult who received the AZD1222 COVID-19 vaccine.

CDR3 in amino acids: CASSQYGQTEAFF. Written as DNA, the CDR3 is TGTGCCAGCAGCCAATACGGGCAGACTGAAGCTTTCTTT. V and J are TRBV3-1 (or the pseudogene TRBV3-2) and TRBJ1-1; the D is unclear. Germline V lookup: CDR1 LGHDT, CDR2 YNNKEL (reference sequence). The V end was cut by 2 bases, the J end by 5 bases, with 9 bases between. The CDR3 has 13 residues.

The CDR3, as DNA: TGCGCCAGCAGCCGCGTGACTAGCGGGGGCACAGATACGCAGTATTTT. This encodes CASSRVTSGGTDTQYF. This chain links TRBV4-1 with TRBJ2-3; 11 bases are shared with TRBD2. Germline V gene data show CDR1 as MGHRA and CDR2 as YSYEKL. After removal of 4 bases from V and 1 base from J, the junction contained 4 bases not matched to a gene. The CDR3 has 16 residues.

The chain joins TRBV19 to TRBJ1-1; D is unclear. The ends were cut back, 5 bases at V and 3 bases at J, with 10 bases in the middle. Germline values: CDR1 LNHDA, CDR2 SQIVND (reference sequence). There are 13 residues in the CDR3. The CDR3 is CASSVHVDTEAFF. The CDR3 DNA sequence: TGTGCCAGTAGTGTCCATGTCGACACTGAAGCTTTCTTT.

The chain has TRBV3-1 (or the pseudogene TRBV3-2) and TRBJ2-7; 14 bases are a match to TRBD2. Germline V lookup: CDR1 LGHDT, CDR2 YNNKEL (reference sequence). The junction had 4 bases not matched to a gene; V was cut back by 4 bases and J by 2 bases. This CDR3 is 16 amino acids long. The CDR3 spells CASSRAGLAGAYEQYF. The DNA for the CDR3 is TGTGCCAGCAGCCGAGCGGGACTAGCGGGGGCCTACGAGCAGTACTTC.

A few counts support this clone. The rearrangement uses TRBV3-1 (or the pseudogene TRBV3-2) and TRBJ1-4, with no clear D. The germline CDR1 and CDR2 sequences are LGHDT and YNNKEL (reference sequence). The CDR3 totals 15 residues. The germline V and J ends were trimmed by 2 bases and 4 bases, with 11 bases remaining between them. CDR3 coding DNA: TGTGCCAGCAGCCAATTGACCCGCTTTAATGAAAAACTGTTTTTT. Translation: CASSQLTRFNEKLFF.

The chain joins TRBV4-1 to TRBJ1-1, with unresolved D. V was pared by 0 bases and J by 4 bases, with 15 bases between. This CDR3 region has 16 residues. Germline-derived CDR1 and CDR2 are MGHRA and YSYEKL. The CDR3 DNA reads as TGCGCCAGCAGCCAAGAAGGGCCCGGGCGAGGCACTGAAGCTTTCTTT. Amino acid sequence: CASSQEGPGRGTEAFF.

This clone was detected a few times. This sequence joins TRBV5-5 and TRBJ2-5; D possibly corresponds to TRBD2 (6 bases). Germline V lookup: CDR1 SGHKS, CDR2 YYEKEE (reference sequence). This CDR3 contains 14 residues. The V gene lost 1 base and the J gene lost 4 bases, with 11 bases spanning the gap. The CDR3 loop is CASSLRLASETQYF. The DNA for the CDR3 is TGTGCCAGCAGCTTGCGCCTAGCGTCAGAGACCCAGTACTTC. Looking up the rest from reference TRBV5-5 and TRBJ2-5 gives the full variable domain: DAGVTQSPTHLIKTRGQQVTLRCSPISGHKSVSWYQQVLGQGPQFIFQYYEKEERGRGNFPDRFSARQFPNYSSELNVNALLLGDSALYLCASSLRLASETQYFGPGTRLLVL.

DNA for the CDR3: TGTGCCATCAGCGGGACAGGTATCCTGAACACTGAAGCTTTCTTT. Amino acids: CAISGTGILNTEAFF. The chain employs TRBV10-3 and TRBJ1-1; 8 bases line up with TRBD1. With V trimmed by 6 bases and J by 0 bases, 6 bases remained unmatched. This CDR3 has 15 amino acids. The V gene's germline CDR1 is ENHRY and CDR2 SYGVKD.

The V and J genes are TRBV5-1 and TRBJ2-6; D is perhaps TRBD1 (5 bases). The CDR3 consists of 16 residues. V lost 6 bases and J 0 bases, leaving 13 bases between the germline ends. Germline V gives CDR1 SGHRS, CDR2 YFSETQ. The CDR3 sequence: CASTYGQNSGANVLTF. CDR3 coding DNA: TGCGCCAGCACCTATGGACAAAACTCTGGGGCCAACGTCCTGACTTTC.

The chain combines TRBV11-2 with TRBJ1-5; the match to TRBD1 covers 7 bases. Germline lookup yields CDR1 SGHAT and CDR2 FQNNGV. Unmatched junction bases numbered 3, after V lost 2 bases and J lost 2 bases. There are 15 residues in the CDR3. CDR3 residues: CASSLLGTGNQPQHF. The CDR3 DNA sequence: TGTGCCAGCAGCTTACTCGGGACAGGCAATCAGCCCCAGCATTTT.

J is TRBJ1-2 and V is TRBV9; the match to TRBD1 covers 8 bases. The CDR3 sequence is 15 residues long. Trimming removed 3 bases from V and 0 bases from J; junction bases left unmatched: 4. The germline V gene encodes CDR1 SGDLS and CDR2 YYNGEE. CDR3 DNA: TGTGCCAGCAGCGGGGGGACAGGCGCTAACTATGGCTACACCTTC. Protein product: CASSGGTGANYGYTF.

The genes are TRBV11-3 and TRBJ2-3; D is undetermined. V lost 0 bases and J 2 bases, leaving 9 bases between the germline ends. The CDR3 has 15 amino acids. Germline values: CDR1 SGHNT, CDR2 YENEEA. CDR3 residues: CASSLDSGFTDTQYF. Written as DNA, the CDR3 is TGTGCCAGCAGCTTAGATTCTGGCTTCACAGATACGCAGTATTTT.

This clone was observed a few times. This chain uses TRBV9 with TRBJ2-1; D is uncertain. CDR3 size: 11 residues. V was pared by 0 bases and J by 10 bases, with 5 bases between. Germline V lookup: CDR1 SGDLS, CDR2 YYNGEE. The CDR3 region is CASSVAREQFF. DNA of the CDR3: TGTGCCAGCAGCGTAGCTCGGGAGCAGTTCTTC.

V usage is TRBV28 and J usage is TRBJ1-1; D is unresolved. The germline V and J ends were trimmed by 3 bases and 4 bases, with 9 bases remaining between them. The CDR3 has 13 amino acids. Germline V lookup: CDR1 MDHEN, CDR2 SYDVKM. CDR3 sequence reads: CASSFWVPTEAFF. The CDR3 bases are TGTGCCAGCAGTTTTTGGGTTCCCACTGAAGCTTTCTTT.

The CDR3 DNA sequence: TGTGCCAGCACCTTTCAAACTTTTAACTATGGCTACACCTTC. Its protein product is CASTFQTFNYGYTF. This sequence joins TRBV6-1 and TRBJ1-2; no reliable D call. The CDR3 contains 14 residues. Germline V gene lookup returns CDR1 MNHNS and CDR2 SASEGT. V was shortened by 7 bases and J by 1 base, with 13 bases between the two germline ends.

Turning to this clone: A read error may account for a junction end that differs from germline. V usage is TRBV14 and J usage is TRBJ1-1; D might be TRBD1 (6 bases). This CDR3 has 16 residues. Germline values: CDR1 SGHDN, CDR2 FVKESK. DNA of the CDR3: TGTGCCAACAGCCAGGATATAGACAGGACTAAAAATCGAGCTTTCTTT. Translated: CANSQDIDRTKNRAFF. The full variable domain, in which reference TRBV14 and TRBJ1-1 provide the parts outside the CDR3, is EAGVTQFPSHSVIEKGQTVTLRCDPISGHDNLYWYRRVMGKEIKFLLHFVKESKQDESGMPNNRFLAERTGGTYSTLKVQPAELEDSGVYFCANSQDIDRTKNRAFFGQGTRLTVV.

DNA of the CDR3: TGTGCCAGCAGCTTGGCCTTTGCAGCGGGCCCCTCTGGAAACACCATATATTTT. Translated, it gives CASSLAFAAGPSGNTIYF. This chain joins TRBV5-8 and TRBJ1-3; D not certain. V lost 0 bases and J 0 bases, leaving 16 bases between the germline ends. Germline lookup yields CDR1 SGHTS and CDR2 YDEGEE. The CDR3 is 18 residues long.

The rearrangement uses TRBV6-6 and TRBJ1-6; 10 bases fit TRBD1. Germline-derived CDR1 and CDR2 are MNHNY and SVGAGI (reference sequence). CDR3 length equals 14 residues. The V and J ends lost 5 bases and 6 bases, in that order; junction bases with no gene match: 1. DNA for the CDR3: TGTGCCAGCAGTCGGGACAGGGGTAATTCACCCCTCCACTTT. It yields the protein CASSRDRGNSPLHF.

The V gene is TRBV14, the J gene TRBJ1-2; the D gene is possibly TRBD1 (5 bases). This CDR3 spans 15 amino acids. Germline assignment: CDR1 SGHDN and CDR2 FVKESK. V was cut by 0 bases and J by 5 bases, with 13 bases left in between. The DNA for the CDR3 is TGTGCCAGCAGCCAAGATCGGGGCAGACTTTATGGCTACACCTTC. The encoded protein is CASSQDRGRLYGYTF.

The chain links TRBV6-5 to TRBJ1-1; TRBD1 is a possible D gene (6 bases). CDR1 and CDR2 (germline): MNHEY, SVGAGI. V was shortened by 6 bases and J by 0 bases, with 11 bases between the two germline ends. This CDR3 is 14 amino acids long. CDR3 region: CASRPGTMNTEAFF. In DNA, the CDR3 is TGTGCCAGCAGACCCGGGACAATGAACACTGAAGCTTTCTTT.